The 29 T cell receptor beta chains below all came from one sample that was sequenced in a study of breast tumors, draining lymph nodes, adjacent tissues. Samples came from axillary lymph nodes draining the breast cancer. TCRdb reprocessed the multiplex PCR reads via MiXCR and lists one record per CDR3 protein. The sample has about 80,000 distinct CDR3 sequences, about 20% seen once; the top ten hold about 2.5%. Sequenced sample: axillary lymph node tissue. The receptor source for this set is a female donor with breast cancer. Some clones in this sample may be carry-over from other donors' samples.

This clonotype was detected a few times. A much bigger clone sits one base away, suggesting this may be a read error. The chain employs TRBV19 and TRBJ2-1, with 10 bases fitting TRBD2. The germline gives CDR1 LNHDA, CDR2 SQIVND (reference sequence). This CDR3 is 16 amino acids long. The V gene end was trimmed by 4 bases and the J gene end by 8 bases; junction bases not matched to a gene: 11. The CDR3 nucleotides are TGTGCCAGTAGTACCGGACCAGCGGGAGGGTCAGATGAGCAGTTCTTC. Its protein product is CASSTGPAGGSDEQFF. Looking up the rest from reference TRBV19 and TRBJ2-1 gives the full variable domain: DGGITQSPKYLFRKEGQNVTLSCEQNLNHDAMYWYRQDPGQGLRLIYYSQIVNDFQKGDIAEGYSVSREKKESFPLTVTSAQKNPTAFYLCASSTGPAGGSDEQFFGPGTRLTVL.

This clonotype was seen at least ten times. The V and J genes are TRBV20-1 and TRBJ2-1, with 12 nucleotides matching TRBD2. Per germline, CDR1 DFQATT and CDR2 SNEGSKA (reference sequence). With V trimmed by 6 bases and J by 6 bases, 9 bases remained unmatched. CDR3 length: 15 residues. The CDR3 here is CSAFLAGGATNEQFF. Here the CDR3 DNA reads TGCAGTGCCTTCCTAGCGGGAGGGGCCACCAATGAGCAGTTCTTC.

With regard to this clonotype: The final CDR3 position lacks the conserved phenylalanine or tryptophan, pointing to a likely read error. This sequence joins TRBV20-1 and TRBJ2-3, with 11 bases aligning to TRBD2. Germline V gene sequence: CDR1 DFQATT, CDR2 SNEGSKA (reference sequence). Trimming took 3 bases from V and 0 from J; bases not matched to a gene: 8. This CDR3 has 17 amino acids. The CDR3: CSARGTSGWSSTDTQYL. CDR3 nucleotide sequence: TGCAGTGCTAGGGGGACTAGCGGATGGTCTAGCACAGATACGCAGTATTTA.

Ten or more counts support this clonotype. This chain joins TRBV20-1 and TRBJ2-3, with TRBD2 identical over 8 bases. The CDR3 is 17 residues long. The ends lost 2 bases at V and 0 bases at J; junction bases unmatched: 10. Germline V gene sequence: CDR1 DFQATT, CDR2 SNEGSKA (reference sequence). The CDR3 is CSARPRFSGKSTDTQYF. The CDR3 nucleotides are TGCAGTGCTAGACCCCGTTTTAGCGGGAAGAGCACAGATACGCAGTATTTT.

This clonotype has ten or more counts. The V gene is TRBV7-6, the J gene TRBJ2-3, with TRBD1 matching 9 bases. CDR1 is SGHVS and CDR2 is FNYEAQ in the germline V gene. J gave up 4 bases and V 5 bases, and 7 bases lay outside the gene matches. The CDR3 covers 15 residues. DNA of the CDR3: TGTGCCAGCAGCGGGACAGGGCGAGGCTCAGATACGCAGTATTTT. Translating it yields CASSGTGRGSDTQYF.

This clonotype was picked up many times. The genes are TRBV4-1 and TRBJ2-3, with D hard to call. The V gene's germline CDR1 is MGHRA and CDR2 YSYEKL. This CDR3 has 13 residues. Deletions cut 0 bases from V and 4 bases from J, with 5 bases between. The CDR3 region has the DNA TGCGCCAGCAGCCAAGATATCCCAGATACGCAGTATTTT. Translating it yields CASSQDIPDTQYF.

The table lists this clonotype with many counts. The rearrangement uses TRBV6-1 and TRBJ2-3; 7 bases fit TRBD2. V was pared by 7 bases and J by 5 bases, with 9 bases of the junction left unmatched. The CDR3 covers 14 residues. Germline loops: CDR1 MNHNS, CDR2 SASEGT. CDR3 nucleotide sequence: TGTGCCAGCACTTGGCGGGAGTTCAGAGATACGCAGTATTTT. Its translation: CASTWREFRDTQYF.

The chain couples TRBV25-1 to TRBJ2-4, with D possibly being TRBD2 (5 bases). Trimming took 2 bases from V and 7 from J, leaving 18 bases between them. The CDR3 extends over 16 amino acids. Germline V gives CDR1 MGHDK, CDR2 SYGVNS. CDR3 in amino acids: CASSEQGLLSGNIQYF. Written as DNA, the CDR3 is TGTGCCAGCAGTGAACAAGGACTCCTTAGTGGGAACATTCAGTACTTC.

The table lists this clonotype with many counts. One end of the junction fails to match germline, which may point to a read error. This chain links TRBV4-3 with TRBJ2-7; 10 bases fit TRBD2. CDR3 length equals 15 residues. Germline V gene data show CDR1 as LGHNA and CDR2 as YSLEER. The CDR3 DNA follows: TGCGTCAGCAGCCAAGGGACTAGCGATAGCTACGAGCAGTACTTC. This codes for CVSSQGTSDSYEQYF.

The CDR3 bases are TGTGCCAGTAGTATCTTACTGAACACTGAAGCTTTCTTT. Translating gives CASSILLNTEAFF. The J gene is TRBJ1-1, the V gene TRBV19; D not resolved. CDR3 length: 13 amino acids. CDR1 and CDR2 (germline): LNHDA, SQIVND (reference sequence). The germline V and J ends were trimmed by 3 bases and 0 bases, with 5 bases remaining between them.

This clonotype has at least ten counts. V and J are TRBV6-5 and TRBJ2-5, with a possible D match to TRBD1 (5 bases). The CDR3 is 11 amino acids. V lost 11 bases to trimming and J lost 4 bases, with 11 bases between them. Germline loops: CDR1 MNHEY, CDR2 SVGAGI. The CDR3, as DNA: TGTGCCGGACAAACCGGAGAGACCCAGTACTTC. It specifies CAGQTGETQYF.

A remark on this clonotype: It may be a read error: a sequence one base away is much more abundant. In DNA, the CDR3 is TGTGCCTGGAGTGTACCGGGCAATCAGCCCCAGCATTTT. Protein sequence: CAWSVPGNQPQHF. This chain uses TRBV30 with TRBJ1-5; D gene ambiguous. The CDR3 has 13 amino acids. Per the germline V gene, CDR1 is GTSNPN and CDR2 is SVGIG (reference sequence). With 0 bases removed from V and 2 bases from J, the gap between germline ends came to 5 bases.

This clonotype was detected ten times or more. The V call is TRBV3-1, the J call TRBJ2-7; D is ambiguous. Between the trimmed V and J ends, which lost 3 bases and 2 bases, there was a span of 11 bases. The CDR3 has 14 amino acids. Germline V gene lookup returns CDR1 LGHDT and CDR2 YNNKEL (reference sequence). CDR3: CASSQLPPPYEQYF. CDR3 nucleotide sequence: TGTGCCAGCAGCCAGCTTCCCCCCCCCTACGAGCAGTACTTC.

This clonotype showed up just once. The CDR3 loop is CASSSSGTGRDEQYF. The CDR3, as DNA: TGTGCCAGCAGTTCGTCCGGGACAGGGCGAGACGAGCAGTACTTC. The V gene is TRBV28, the J gene TRBJ2-7; 9 nucleotides agree with TRBD1. The CDR3 contains 15 residues. V shed 4 bases and J 5 bases; nucleotides not matched to a gene: 9. In germline, CDR1 is MDHEN, CDR2 SYDVKM.

This clonotype has at least ten counts. J is TRBJ2-3 and V is TRBV9, with TRBD2 as a possible D gene (6 bases). Germline V gene lookup returns CDR1 SGDLS and CDR2 YYNGEE. Trimming stripped 3 bases from V and 3 bases from J, with 17 bases between. This CDR3 has 16 residues. The CDR3 DNA reads TGTGCCAGCAGCGGCGGGACTGGCCGTATGACAGATACGCAGTATTTT. The encoded protein is CASSGGTGRMTDTQYF. Looking up the rest from reference TRBV9 and TRBJ2-3 gives the full variable domain: DSGVTQTPKHLITATGQRVTLRCSPRSGDLSVYWYQQSLDQGLQFLIQYYNGEERAKGNILERFSAQQFPDLHSELNLSSLELGDSALYFCASSGGTGRMTDTQYFGPGTRLTVL.

About this clonotype: With a much larger clone just one base away, this may be a read error. V usage is TRBV7-2 and J usage is TRBJ1-3; D might be TRBD1 (5 bases). This CDR3 is built from 16 residues. Germline CDR1 SGHTA, CDR2 FQGNSA. CDR3 protein: CASGLRGGHSGNTIYF. Written as DNA, the CDR3 is TGTGCCAGCGGCTTAAGGGGCGGCCACTCTGGAAACACCATATATTTT.

This clonotype was detected many times. CDR3 DNA sequence: TGCGCCAGCAGCCAGGGGGCATTAGAAAAACTGTTTTTT. It specifies CASSQGALEKLFF. V usage is TRBV10-2 and J usage is TRBJ1-4, with 8 nucleotides matching TRBD1. This CDR3 contains 13 residues. Germline CDR1 is WSHSY and CDR2 is SAAADI. Trimming took 6 bases from V and 8 from J; bases not matched to a gene: 5.

This clonotype has ten or more counts. The chain employs TRBV2 and TRBJ1-2, with D uncertain. V was clipped by 1 base and J by 8 bases, with 11 bases between them. Germline values: CDR1 SNHLY, CDR2 FYNNEI. CDR3 length: 13 residues. The CDR3 nucleotides read TGTGCCAGCAGTGAAGGAACAGCCCGGGGCTACACCTTC. It translates to CASSEGTARGYTF.

This clonotype was counted ten times or more. This chain links TRBV15 with TRBJ1-4, with no clear D. The CDR3 is 13 amino acids. From germline, CDR1 is LNHNV and CDR2 YYDKDF (reference sequence). V lost 1 base to trimming and J lost 8 bases, with 8 bases between them. This CDR3 reads CATSRGNREKLFF. CDR3 nucleotides: TGTGCCACCAGCAGAGGGAACAGAGAAAAACTGTTTTTT.

This clonotype was seen repeatedly, ten times or more. The chain employs TRBV7-9 and TRBJ2-3; 9 bases map to TRBD1. V dropped 2 bases and J dropped 5; count of bases not matched to a gene: 5. There are 15 residues in the CDR3. Germline loops: CDR1 SEHNR, CDR2 FQNEAQ (reference sequence). In DNA, the CDR3 is TGTGCCAGCAGCTTATTGACAGGGGGAATAGATACGCAGTATTTT. Its translation: CASSLLTGGIDTQYF.

The V gene is TRBV9, the J gene TRBJ2-4; a weak D match, TRBD2 (7 bases). Per germline, CDR1 SGDLS and CDR2 YYNGEE. V lost 4 bases and J lost 6, with 17 bases in between. The CDR3 consists of 15 residues. In nucleotides, the CDR3 is TGTGCCAGCAGCCCCCCCGGGGGGCGTCGAAACATTCAGTACTTC. This sequence encodes CASSPPGGRRNIQYF.

This clonotype appeared a single time. A much larger clone is a single base away; this may be a read error. This sequence joins TRBV12-3 or TRBV12-4 and TRBJ2-1; 10 bases map to TRBD1. There are 17 residues in the CDR3. Trimming cost V 5 bases and J 7 bases; bases outside gene matches: 14. The CDR3 loop reads CASSPLTGGSSANEQFF. DNA of the CDR3: TGTGCCAGCAGTCCATTGACAGGGGGCTCGTCCGCAAATGAGCAGTTCTTC.

This clonotype was observed at least ten times. CDR3 coding DNA: TGTGCCAGCAGTTTGCAGGGTTCCTATAATTCACCCCTCCACTTT. Its translation is CASSLQGSYNSPLHF. The chain combines TRBV25-1 with TRBJ1-6; TRBD1 is a possible D gene (5 bases). V lost 5 bases and J 1 base, leaving 9 bases between the germline ends. The germline CDR1 and CDR2 sequences are MGHDK and SYGVNS. The CDR3 is 15 residues long.

This clonotype was observed once. This likely comes from a read error, as the CDR3 has no conserved phenylalanine or tryptophan at its end. This chain uses TRBV7-8 with TRBJ1-5, with D possibly TRBD1 on 5 matching bases. Germline-derived CDR1 and CDR2 are SGHVS and FQNEAQ. V was trimmed by 5 bases and J by 0 bases, leaving 17 bases between them. CDR3 length equals 17 residues. The chain's CDR3 is CASSPRRGRHSNQPQHL. In nucleotides, the CDR3 is TGTGCCAGCAGCCCCCGCCGGGGACGACATAGCAATCAGCCCCAGCATCTT.

In regard to this clonotype: A read error may account for a junction end that differs from germline. This chain joins TRBV11-3 and TRBJ2-7; perhaps TRBD2 as D (6 bases). This CDR3 spans 16 amino acids. CDR1 and CDR2 from the germline V gene are SGHNT and YENEEA. CDR3 nucleotide sequence: TGTGTCAGCAGCTTAGCCTTCGGAGGGCGATTCTACGAGCAGTACTTC. The encoded protein is CVSSLAFGGRFYEQYF.

This clonotype was seen at least ten times. The J gene is TRBJ2-5, the V gene TRBV10-3; possibly TRBD1 or TRBD2 for D (5 bases each). The CDR3 totals 14 residues. Trimming shortened V by 4 bases and J by 2 bases, and 11 bases separated the two germline ends. Germline lookup yields CDR1 ENHRY and CDR2 SYGVKD. CDR3 protein: CAISGGSGQETQYF. CDR3 DNA: TGTGCCATCAGTGGGGGGTCGGGGCAAGAGACCCAGTACTTC.

This clonotype was seen ten or more times. The chain uses TRBV30 and TRBJ2-3, with a possible D match to TRBD1 (5 bases). The CDR3 spans 13 residues. Deletions cut 0 bases from V and 4 bases from J, with 8 bases between. CDR1 GTSNPN and CDR2 SVGIG come from the germline V gene (reference sequence). The CDR3 here is CAWSVTGPDTQYF. In nucleotides, the CDR3 is TGTGCCTGGAGTGTAACAGGACCAGATACGCAGTATTTT.

This clonotype has at least ten counts. The rearrangement uses TRBV6-2 or TRBV6-3 and TRBJ1-2, with a possible D match to TRBD1 (5 bases). With 5 bases removed from V and 3 bases from J, the gap between germline ends came to 16 bases. This CDR3 spans 15 amino acids. Germline CDR1 and CDR2: MNHEY and SVGEGT. The DNA of the CDR3 is TGTGCCAGCAGTATCCACCAGGGATTTTACTATGGCTACACCTTC. Amino acid sequence: CASSIHQGFYYGYTF.

This clonotype turned up a few times. The genes are TRBV27 and TRBJ2-3; 7 bases are shared with TRBD2. There are 15 residues in the CDR3. The ends lost 0 bases at V and 1 base at J; junction bases unmatched: 1. Germline V gene lookup returns CDR1 MNHEY and CDR2 SMNVEV (reference sequence). The CDR3 sequence: CASSLSGLGTDTQYF. For the CDR3, the DNA is TGTGCCAGCAGTTTATCAGGACTAGGCACAGATACGCAGTATTTT.